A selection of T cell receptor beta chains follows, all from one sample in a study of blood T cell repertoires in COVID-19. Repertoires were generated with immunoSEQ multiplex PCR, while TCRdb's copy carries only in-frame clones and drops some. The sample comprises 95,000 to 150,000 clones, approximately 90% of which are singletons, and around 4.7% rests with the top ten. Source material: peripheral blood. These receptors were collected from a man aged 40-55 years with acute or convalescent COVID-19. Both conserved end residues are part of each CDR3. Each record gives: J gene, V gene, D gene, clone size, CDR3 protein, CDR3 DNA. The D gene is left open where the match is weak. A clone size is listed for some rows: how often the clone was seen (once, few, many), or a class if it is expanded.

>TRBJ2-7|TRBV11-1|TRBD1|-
CASSIGQGAYEQYF
TGTGCCAGCAGCATCGGACAGGGGGCCTACGAGCAGTACTTC
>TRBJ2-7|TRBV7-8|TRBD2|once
CASSLERGAYEQYF
TGTGCCAGCAGCTTAGAGCGGGGGGCTTACGAGCAGTACTTC
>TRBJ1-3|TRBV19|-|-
CASRTTGVSGNTIYF
TGTGCCAGTAGAACCACCGGGGTTTCTGGAAACACCATATATTTT
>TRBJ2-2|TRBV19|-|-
CASSTLVRGELFF
TGTGCCAGTAGTACCTTAGTACGAGGGGAGCTGTTTTTT
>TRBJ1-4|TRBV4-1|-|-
CASSQDGAGANEKLFF
TGCGCCAGCAGCCAAGATGGGGCAGGGGCTAATGAAAAACTGTTTTTT
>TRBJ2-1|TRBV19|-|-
CATLRRPDNEQFF
TGTGCCACTCTGAGGCGACCCGACAATGAGCAGTTCTTC
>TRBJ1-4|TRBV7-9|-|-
CASSRTVEKLFF
TGTGCCAGCAGTCGGACAGTTGAAAAACTGTTTTTT
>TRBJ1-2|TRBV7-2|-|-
CASSLARTANYGYTF
TGTGCCAGCAGCTTAGCGAGGACAGCTAACTATGGCTACACCTTC
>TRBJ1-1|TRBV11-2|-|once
CASSRAGVAEAFF
TGTGCCAGCAGTCGAGCGGGGGTCGCTGAAGCTTTCTTT
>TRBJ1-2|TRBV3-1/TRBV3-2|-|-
CASSQDTRGYTF
TGTGCCAGCAGCCAAGACACGAGGGGCTACACCTTC
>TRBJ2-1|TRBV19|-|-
CASSNRNYNEQFF
TGTGCCAGTAGCAACAGAAACTACAATGAGCAGTTCTTC
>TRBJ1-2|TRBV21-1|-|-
CASSKKGRRGSDYGYTF
TGTGCCAGCAGCAAGAAAGGCCGCAGGGGGTCCGACTATGGCTACACCTTC
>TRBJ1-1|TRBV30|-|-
CAWSVLRTEAFF
TGTGCCTGGAGTGTACTCCGGACTGAAGCTTTCTTT
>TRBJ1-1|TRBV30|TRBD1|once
CAWRDRGKNTEAFF
TGTGCCTGGAGGGACAGGGGAAAGAACACTGAAGCTTTCTTT